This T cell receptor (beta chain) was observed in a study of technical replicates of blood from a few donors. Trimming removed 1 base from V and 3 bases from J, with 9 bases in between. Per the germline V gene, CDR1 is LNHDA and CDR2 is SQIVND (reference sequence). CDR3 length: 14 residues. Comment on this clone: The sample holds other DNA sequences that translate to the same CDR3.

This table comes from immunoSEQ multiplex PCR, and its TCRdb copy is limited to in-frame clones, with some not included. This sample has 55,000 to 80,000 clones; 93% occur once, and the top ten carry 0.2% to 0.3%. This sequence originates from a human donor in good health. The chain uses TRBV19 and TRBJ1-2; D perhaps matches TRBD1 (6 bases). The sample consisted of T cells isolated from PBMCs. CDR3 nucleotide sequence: TGTGCCAGTAGTATAGGACAGGTTGACTATGGCTACACCTTC. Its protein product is CASSIGQVDYGYTF.